This T cell receptor (beta chain) appears in the sequencing data of a study of T cells in Graves' hyperthyroidism and ophthalmopathy. Study-wide results and limits: The majority of expanded thyroid clonotypes above 0.001 also appeared in blood.

TCR beta CDR3 sequences were amplified from RNA transcripts. Initially, a first-round RT-PCR of the TCR CDR3 employed the HTBI primer set. From the multiplex PCR reads, TCRdb called clonotypes with MiXCR, one entry per CDR3 protein. The sample has about 700,000 distinct CDR3 sequences; 12% to 15% are singletons. As for this clonotype: Its matching antigen is unknown.

V shed 5 bases and J shed 5 bases, with 25 bases lying between them. The germline gives CDR1 SGHTA, CDR2 FQGNSA. This CDR3 is built from 19 residues. The rearrangement joins TRBV7-2 to TRBJ1-6; D remains unclear. The material sequenced was blood. The receptor comes from a woman younger than 30 with Graves' hyperthyroidism. The CDR3 nucleotides are TGTGCCAGCAGCCCCCGGTCCGACGACGGAACCAATAATAATTCACCCCTCCACTTT. Its protein product is CASSPRSDDGTNNNSPLHF.